This T cell receptor (beta chain) was obtained from a study of cytomegalovirus exposure and HLA in healthy donors. At the level of the study: Inside one of the first data releases sat around 80 million unique TCRs taken from HLA-typed donors.

This clone has just a few counts. V was pared by 0 bases and J by 5 bases, with 7 bases of the junction left unmatched. CDR1 is SGHRS and CDR2 is YFSETQ in the germline V gene. The CDR3 is 15 residues long. A multiplex PCR was run with 60 Vbeta primers and 13 Jbeta primers. The repertoire was sequenced with immunoSEQ multiplex PCR; TCRdb's copy has only in-frame clones and lacks some. The sample gives 150,000 to 200,000 clones, around 85% of which show up once; more than 1.5% is in the top ten. The TCR comes from a man between 18 and 29 years old in good health and CMV-seronegative. Sequencing input: PBMCs. This chain joins TRBV5-1 and TRBJ2-5, with 7 bases that match TRBD1. The CDR3 DNA reads TGCGCCAGCAGCTTGGTAGGGACAGAAGGCGAGACCCAGTACTTC. Translated, it gives CASSLVGTEGETQYF. The variable domain in full, with the rest retrieved from reference TRBV5-1 and TRBJ2-5, is KAGVTQTPRYLIKTRGQQVTLSCSPISGHRSVSWYQQTPGQGLQFLFEYFSETQRNKGNFPGRFSGRQFSNSRSEMNVSTLELGDSALYLCASSLVGTEGETQYFGPGTRLLVL.